This T cell receptor (beta chain) originates from a study of blood T cell repertoires in COVID-19 (TCRdb year 2020). A note on the overall study: Collaborator samples came from the United States, Italy and Spain and covered acute and convalescent phases of COVID-19. The prospective study material was composed of cDNA or gDNA derived from T cells, B-cell-depleted T cells, or PBMCs. Subjects who had been exposed to COVID-19, were actively infected with it, or had recovered from it provided the deeply sampled blood TCRbeta repertoires that made up the dataset. The repertoires were released in a freely available public database meant as a resource for research on the immune response to SARS-CoV-2. Samples were obtained from the ongoing ImmuneRACE study (first 160 participants) and from over 1,000 subjects provided by 6 global collaborators. Nearly every sample came with metadata listing a de-identified subject ID, COVID-19 status, age in years and sex. Where HLA class I and class II types were available, the types were taken from metadata supplied by the sample provider, not from assay-based typing.

General study outcomes and caveats: How much clinical and demographic metadata was included differed by source and by participant, and the metadata was provided uncurated.

TCRbeta CDR3 regions were amplified from genomic DNA using the immunoSEQ Assay, a bias-controlled multiplex PCR. The authors processed their data as follows. Nucleated cell counts per sample were estimated from amplification of reference gene primers within the assay. To quantify the absolute abundance of each unique TCRbeta CDR3 rearrangement, sequence reads were collapsed and filtered. For each sample, productive Simpson clonality was calculated as the square root of Simpson's diversity index over productive rearrangements. TCRdb holds this immuneACCESS table with in-frame rearrangements only. Some clones are missing; in checked studies, unresolved V genes explain under half, and the rest has no known cause. D and trimming were read from the DNA, whereas the V and J calls and clone size are those reported in that table. In all, the sample holds some 150,000 clones, and 80% to 90% of those were seen once. The ten largest clones represent over 12% of the sample.

On this clone: No cognate antigen has been identified for it. The record has no base qualities; no much larger clone is one base away.

V is pared back by 4 bases and J by 5 bases, with 12 bases lying between the germline termini. The CDR1 and CDR2 encoded by the germline V gene are SGDLS and YYNGEE. The CDR3 runs 14 residues from the cysteine to the phenylalanine. CDR3 DNA is the only sequence kept; it has 42 bases, read in frame from the first base. Whole blood was collected in K2EDTA tubes by collaborating institutions according to the institutions' own protocols. For TCRbeta analysis, collaborators shipped samples as frozen whole blood, isolated PBMCs, or DNA extracted from either of those sample types. Sequenced material: peripheral blood. This receptor was obtained from a middle-aged woman with acute or convalescent COVID-19. The chain employs TRBV9 and TRBJ1-4, with TRBD1 tentatively as D gene (5 bases match). The nucleotide sequence is given as TGTGCCAGCAGCCCGGACATCGGGAATGAAAAACTGTTTTTT. Its protein reads: CASSPDIGNEKLFF. The entire variable domain, with the stretches around the CDR3 drawn from the reference TRBV9 and TRBJ1-4 proteins, is DSGVTQTPKHLITATGQRVTLRCSPRSGDLSVYWYQQSLDQGLQFLIQYYNGEERAKGNILERFSAQQFPDLHSELNLSSLELGDSALYFCASSPDIGNEKLFFGSGTQLSVL.